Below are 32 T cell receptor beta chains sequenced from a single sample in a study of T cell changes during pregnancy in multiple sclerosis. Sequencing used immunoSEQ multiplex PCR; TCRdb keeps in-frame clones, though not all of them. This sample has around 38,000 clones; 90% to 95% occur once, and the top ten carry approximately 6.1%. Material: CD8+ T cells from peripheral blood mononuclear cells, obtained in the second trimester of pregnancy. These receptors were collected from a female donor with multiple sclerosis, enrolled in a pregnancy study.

The CDR3 sequence is CASSQGTSGGDEQFF. CDR3 nucleotides: TGTGCCAGCAGCCAAGGGACTAGCGGGGGCGATGAGCAGTTCTTC. The rearrangement uses TRBV14 and TRBJ2-1, with TRBD2 identical over 13 bases. J lost 8 bases, V lost 1 base, and 2 bases had no gene match. Germline CDR1 SGHDN, CDR2 FVKESK. This CDR3 has 15 residues.

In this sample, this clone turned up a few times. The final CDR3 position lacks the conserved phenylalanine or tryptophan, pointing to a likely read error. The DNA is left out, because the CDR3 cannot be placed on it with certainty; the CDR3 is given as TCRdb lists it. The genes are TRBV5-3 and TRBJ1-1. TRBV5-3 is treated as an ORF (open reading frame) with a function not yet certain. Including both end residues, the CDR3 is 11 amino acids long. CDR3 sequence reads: CARSLDSGKRV.

The CDR3 nucleotides read TGTGCCAGCAGCTCCCGCCCCGACAGGGGGCCTTACAATGAGCAGTTCTTC. Its translation: CASSSRPDRGPYNEQFF. The chain uses TRBV7-3 and TRBJ2-1; 10 bases are shared with TRBD1. V trimming: 4 bases; J trimming: 4 bases; junction bases outside the gene matches: 10. The CDR3 loop spans 17 amino acids. CDR1 is SGHTA, CDR2 FQGTGA, per germline.

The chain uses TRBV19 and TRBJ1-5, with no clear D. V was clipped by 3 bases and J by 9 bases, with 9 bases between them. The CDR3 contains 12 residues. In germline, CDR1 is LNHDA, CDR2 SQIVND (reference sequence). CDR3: CASSITGLPQHF. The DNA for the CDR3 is TGTGCCAGTAGTATTACTGGGCTGCCCCAGCATTTT.

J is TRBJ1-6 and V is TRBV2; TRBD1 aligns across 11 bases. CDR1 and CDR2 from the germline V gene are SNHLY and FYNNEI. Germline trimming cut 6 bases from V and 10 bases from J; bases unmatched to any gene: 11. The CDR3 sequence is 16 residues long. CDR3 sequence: CASRSTRTGGASPLHF. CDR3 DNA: TGTGCCAGCAGATCTACAAGGACAGGGGGCGCATCACCCCTCCACTTT.

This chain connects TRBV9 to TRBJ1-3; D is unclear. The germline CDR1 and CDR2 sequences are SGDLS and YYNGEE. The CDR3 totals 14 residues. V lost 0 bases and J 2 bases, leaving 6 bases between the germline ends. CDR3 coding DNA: TGTGCCAGCAGCGTAGGGCAGGCTGGAAACACCATATATTTT. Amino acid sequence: CASSVGQAGNTIYF.

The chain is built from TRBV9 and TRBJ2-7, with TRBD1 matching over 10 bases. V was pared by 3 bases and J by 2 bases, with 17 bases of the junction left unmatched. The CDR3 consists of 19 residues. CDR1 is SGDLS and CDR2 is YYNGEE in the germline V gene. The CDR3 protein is CASSDPGQGLPGRPYEQYF. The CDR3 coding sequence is TGTGCCAGCAGCGATCCGGGACAGGGGCTACCAGGACGCCCCTACGAGCAGTACTTC.

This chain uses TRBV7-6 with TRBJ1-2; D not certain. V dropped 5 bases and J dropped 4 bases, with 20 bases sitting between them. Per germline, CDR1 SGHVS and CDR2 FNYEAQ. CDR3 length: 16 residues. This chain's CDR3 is CASSVRPGDTFYGYTF. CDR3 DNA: TGTGCCAGCAGCGTCCGACCGGGAGACACTTTCTATGGCTACACCTTC. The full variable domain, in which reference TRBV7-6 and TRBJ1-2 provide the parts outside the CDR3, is GAGVSQSPRYKVTKRGQDVALRCDPISGHVSLYWYRQALGQGPEFLTYFNYEAQQDKSGLPNDRFSAERPEGSISTLTIQRTEQRDSAMYRCASSVRPGDTFYGYTFGSGTRLTVV.

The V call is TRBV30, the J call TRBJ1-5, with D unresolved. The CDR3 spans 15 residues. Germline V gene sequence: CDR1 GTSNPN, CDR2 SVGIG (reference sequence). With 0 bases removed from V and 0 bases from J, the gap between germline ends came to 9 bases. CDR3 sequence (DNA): TGTGCCTGGAGTGTCGGGGAGGCTAGCAATCAGCCCCAGCATTTT. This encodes CAWSVGEASNQPQHF.

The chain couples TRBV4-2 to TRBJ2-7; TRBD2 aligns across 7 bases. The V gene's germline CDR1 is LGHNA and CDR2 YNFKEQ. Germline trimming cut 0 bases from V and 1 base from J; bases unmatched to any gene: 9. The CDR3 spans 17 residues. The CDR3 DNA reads TGTGCCAGCAGCCAAGAAGGTGTAGGGACTACTTCCTACGAGCAGTACTTC. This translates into CASSQEGVGTTSYEQYF.

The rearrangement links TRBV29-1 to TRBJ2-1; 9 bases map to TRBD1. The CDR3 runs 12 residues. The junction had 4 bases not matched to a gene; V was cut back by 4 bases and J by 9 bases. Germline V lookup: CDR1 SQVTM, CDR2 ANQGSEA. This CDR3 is CSVVDRGSEQFF. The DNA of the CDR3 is TGCAGCGTTGTAGACAGGGGGAGTGAGCAGTTCTTC.

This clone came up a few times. CDR3 region: CASRSESGLEYNEQFF. CDR3 sequence (DNA): TGTGCCAGCAGAAGTGAATCGGGACTAGAATACAATGAGCAGTTCTTC. V is TRBV6-4 and J is TRBJ2-1, with 8 bases lining up with TRBD2. The CDR3 loop spans 16 amino acids. Trimming removed 6 bases from V and 4 bases from J; junction bases left unmatched: 11. Germline V gene data show CDR1 as MRHNA and CDR2 as SNTAGT.

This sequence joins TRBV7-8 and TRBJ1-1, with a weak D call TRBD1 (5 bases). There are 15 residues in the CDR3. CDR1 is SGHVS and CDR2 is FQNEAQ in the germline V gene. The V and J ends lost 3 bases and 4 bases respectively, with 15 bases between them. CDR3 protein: CASSLSSSGVTEAFF. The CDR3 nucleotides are TGTGCCAGCAGCTTGTCATCATCGGGGGTCACTGAAGCTTTCTTT.

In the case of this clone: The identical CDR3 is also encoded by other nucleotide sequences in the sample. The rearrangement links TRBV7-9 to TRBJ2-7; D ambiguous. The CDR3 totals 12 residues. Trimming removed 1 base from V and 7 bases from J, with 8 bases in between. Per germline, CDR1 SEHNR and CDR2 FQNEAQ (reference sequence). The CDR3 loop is CASSLGAVEQYF. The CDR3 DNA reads TGTGCCAGCAGCTTAGGGGCCGTGGAGCAGTACTTC.

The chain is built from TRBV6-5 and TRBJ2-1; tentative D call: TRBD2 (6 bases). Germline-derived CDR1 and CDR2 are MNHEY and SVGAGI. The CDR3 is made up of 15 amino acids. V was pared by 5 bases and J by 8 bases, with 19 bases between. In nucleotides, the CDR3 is TGTGCCAGCAGTGGAGGGACCGGGTTTAGGGATGAGCAGTTCTTC. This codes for CASSGGTGFRDEQFF.

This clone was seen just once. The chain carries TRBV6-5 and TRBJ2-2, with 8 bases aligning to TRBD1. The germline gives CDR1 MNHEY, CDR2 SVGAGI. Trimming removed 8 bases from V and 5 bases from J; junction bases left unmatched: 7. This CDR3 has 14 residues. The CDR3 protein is CASGHTGGTGELFF. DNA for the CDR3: TGTGCCAGCGGGCATACAGGGGGGACCGGGGAGCTGTTTTTT.

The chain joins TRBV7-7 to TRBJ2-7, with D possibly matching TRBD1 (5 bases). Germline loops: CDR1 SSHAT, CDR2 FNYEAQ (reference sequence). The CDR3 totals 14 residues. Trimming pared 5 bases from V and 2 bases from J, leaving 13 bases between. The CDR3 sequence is CASSAGVGAYEQYF. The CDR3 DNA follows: TGTGCCAGCAGCGCAGGTGTAGGGGCCTACGAGCAGTACTTC.

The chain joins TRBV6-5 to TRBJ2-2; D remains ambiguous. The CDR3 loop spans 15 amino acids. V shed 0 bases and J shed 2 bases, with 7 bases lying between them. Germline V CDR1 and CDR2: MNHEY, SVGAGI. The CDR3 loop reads CASSYSTRNTGELFF. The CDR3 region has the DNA TGTGCCAGCAGTTACTCGACTCGCAACACCGGGGAGCTGTTTTTT.

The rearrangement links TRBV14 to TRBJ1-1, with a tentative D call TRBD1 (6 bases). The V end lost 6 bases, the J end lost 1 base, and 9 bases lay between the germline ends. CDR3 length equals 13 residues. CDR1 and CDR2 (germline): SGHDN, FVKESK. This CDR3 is CASSLGGNTEAFF. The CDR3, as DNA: TGTGCCAGCAGTCTAGGGGGGAACACTGAAGCTTTCTTT. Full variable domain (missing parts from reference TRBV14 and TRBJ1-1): EAGVTQFPSHSVIEKGQTVTLRCDPISGHDNLYWYRRVMGKEIKFLLHFVKESKQDESGMPNNRFLAERTGGTYSTLKVQPAELEDSGVYFCASSLGGNTEAFFGQGTRLTVV.

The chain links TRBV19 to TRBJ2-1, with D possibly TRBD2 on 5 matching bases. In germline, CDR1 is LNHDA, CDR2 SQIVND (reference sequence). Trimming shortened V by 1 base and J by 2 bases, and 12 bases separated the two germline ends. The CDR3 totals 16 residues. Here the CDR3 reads CASSIVSGIAYNEQFF. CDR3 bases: TGTGCCAGTAGTATAGTTTCGGGGATTGCCTACAATGAGCAGTTCTTC. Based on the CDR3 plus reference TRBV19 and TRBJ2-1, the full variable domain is DGGITQSPKYLFRKEGQNVTLSCEQNLNHDAMYWYRQDPGQGLRLIYYSQIVNDFQKGDIAEGYSVSREKKESFPLTVTSAQKNPTAFYLCASSIVSGIAYNEQFFGPGTRLTVL.

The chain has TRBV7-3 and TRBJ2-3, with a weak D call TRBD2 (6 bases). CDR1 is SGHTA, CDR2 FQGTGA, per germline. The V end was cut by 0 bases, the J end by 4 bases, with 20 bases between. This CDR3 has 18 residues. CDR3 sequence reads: CASSLTGGSVVWADTQYF. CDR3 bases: TGTGCCAGCAGCTTAACGGGGGGTAGCGTGGTGTGGGCAGATACGCAGTATTTT.

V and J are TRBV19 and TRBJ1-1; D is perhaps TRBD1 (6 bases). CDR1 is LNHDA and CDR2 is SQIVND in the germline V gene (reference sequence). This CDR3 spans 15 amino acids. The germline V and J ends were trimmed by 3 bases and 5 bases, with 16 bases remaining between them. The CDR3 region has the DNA TGTGCCAGTAGTATTCTACAGGGCCGGGGAACTGAAGCTTTCTTT. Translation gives CASSILQGRGTEAFF.

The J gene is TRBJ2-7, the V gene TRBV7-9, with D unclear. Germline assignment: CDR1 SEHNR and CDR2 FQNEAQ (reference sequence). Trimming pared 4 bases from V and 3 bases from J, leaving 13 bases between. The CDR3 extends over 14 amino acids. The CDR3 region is CASSSDQRYYEQYF. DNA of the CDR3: TGTGCCAGCAGCTCAGATCAGAGGTACTACGAGCAGTACTTC.

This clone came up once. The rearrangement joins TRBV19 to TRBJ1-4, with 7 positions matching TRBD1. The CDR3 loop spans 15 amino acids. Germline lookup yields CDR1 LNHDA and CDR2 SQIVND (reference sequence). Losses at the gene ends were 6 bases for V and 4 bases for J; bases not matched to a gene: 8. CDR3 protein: CASRDAGTDNEKLFF. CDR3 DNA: TGTGCCAGTAGAGACGCCGGGACAGATAATGAAAAACTGTTTTTT.

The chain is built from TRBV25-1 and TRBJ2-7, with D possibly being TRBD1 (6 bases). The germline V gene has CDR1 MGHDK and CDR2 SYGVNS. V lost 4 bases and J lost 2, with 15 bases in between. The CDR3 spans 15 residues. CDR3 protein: CASSGGQGQPYEQYF. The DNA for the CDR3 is TGTGCCAGCAGTGGGGGTCAGGGACAACCCTACGAGCAGTACTTC.

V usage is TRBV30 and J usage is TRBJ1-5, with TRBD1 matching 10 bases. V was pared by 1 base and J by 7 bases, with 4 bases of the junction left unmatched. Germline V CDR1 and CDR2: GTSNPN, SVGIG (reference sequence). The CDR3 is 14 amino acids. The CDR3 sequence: CAWSGGQGRQPQHF. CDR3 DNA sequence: TGTGCCTGGAGTGGGGGACAGGGGAGGCAGCCCCAGCATTTT.

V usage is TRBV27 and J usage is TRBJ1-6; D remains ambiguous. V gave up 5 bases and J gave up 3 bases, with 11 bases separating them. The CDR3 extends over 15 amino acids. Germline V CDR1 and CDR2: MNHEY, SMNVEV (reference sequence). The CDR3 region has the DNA TGTGCCAGCAGTGCCCTTCCAGGCTATAATTCACCCCTCCACTTT. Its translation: CASSALPGYNSPLHF.

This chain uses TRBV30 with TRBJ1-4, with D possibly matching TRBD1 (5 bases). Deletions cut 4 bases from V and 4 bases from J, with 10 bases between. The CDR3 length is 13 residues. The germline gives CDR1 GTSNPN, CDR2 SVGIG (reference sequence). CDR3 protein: CAWTYGGNEKLFF. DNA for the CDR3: TGTGCCTGGACCTACGGGGGTAATGAAAAACTGTTTTTT.

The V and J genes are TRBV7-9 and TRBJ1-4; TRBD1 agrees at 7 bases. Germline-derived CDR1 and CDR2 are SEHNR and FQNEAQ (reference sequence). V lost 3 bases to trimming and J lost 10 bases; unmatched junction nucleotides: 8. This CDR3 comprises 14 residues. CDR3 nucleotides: TGTGCCAGCAGCTTTGTAACAGGGGCCGGAAAACTGTTTTTT. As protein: CASSFVTGAGKLFF.

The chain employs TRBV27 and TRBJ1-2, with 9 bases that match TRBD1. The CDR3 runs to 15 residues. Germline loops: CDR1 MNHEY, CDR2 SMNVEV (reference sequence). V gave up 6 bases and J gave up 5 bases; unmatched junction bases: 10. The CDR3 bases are TGTGCCAGCAGCTCCCCACTACAGGGGGCTTATGGCTACACCTTC. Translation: CASSSPLQGAYGYTF.

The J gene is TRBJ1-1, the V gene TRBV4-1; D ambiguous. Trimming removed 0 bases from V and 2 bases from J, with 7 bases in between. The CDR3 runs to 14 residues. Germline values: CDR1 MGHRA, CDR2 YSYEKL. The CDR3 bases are TGCGCCAGCAGCCAAGAAAACTTTAACACTGAAGCTTTCTTT. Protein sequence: CASSQENFNTEAFF.

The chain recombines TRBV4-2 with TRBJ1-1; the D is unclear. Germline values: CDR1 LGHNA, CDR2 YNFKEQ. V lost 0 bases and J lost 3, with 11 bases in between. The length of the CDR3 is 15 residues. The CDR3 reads CASSQEGGLDTEAFF. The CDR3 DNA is TGTGCCAGCAGCCAAGAAGGAGGGCTGGACACTGAAGCTTTCTTT.